There are a few counts of the clone carrying this T cell receptor (beta chain). Its matching antigen is unknown. This entry belongs to a study of beta chain features in type 1 diabetes. Of the isolated RNA, all was reverse transcribed, and so the sequenced material was expressed TCRB transcripts. Assay used: immunoSEQ multiplex PCR; TCRdb lists only in-frame clones, some missing. The sample consists of approximately 340,000 clones, around 16% of them appearing once. Study findings and constraints: Within each of all four CD4+ subsets, Type 1 diabetes patients had TCRB CDR3s that were moderately but significantly shorter.

The CDR3 consists of 14 residues. Trimming stripped 1 base from V and 6 bases from J, with 13 bases between. Germline CDR1 is GTSNPN and CDR2 is SVGIG (reference sequence). The chain uses TRBV30 and TRBJ2-1; D uncertain. This clonotype was obtained from a woman between 18 and 30 years old in good health. Sequenced material: naive CD4+ T cells from blood. The chain's CDR3 is CAWSGAFVPNEQFF. CDR3 DNA: TGTGCCTGGAGTGGGGCTTTTGTGCCCAATGAGCAGTTCTTC.